This entry lists 19 T cell receptor beta chains sequenced from one sample in a study of control samples from healthy donors and cancer patients. Clones were read by immunoSEQ multiplex PCR, and TCRdb kept only the in-frame ones, dropping some. Among around 130,000 clones, about 88% were seen once, and the ten largest hold roughly 3.2%. Material: blood. The receptors were sampled from a man over 45 in good health.

The V call is TRBV5-1, the J call TRBJ2-7, with 9 bases fitting TRBD1. The CDR3 loop spans 15 amino acids. The ends lost 5 bases at V and 2 bases at J; junction bases unmatched: 8. Germline V lookup: CDR1 SGHRS, CDR2 YFSETQ. The chain's CDR3 is CASSSPDRGPYEQYF. The DNA for the CDR3 is TGCGCCAGCAGTTCGCCGGACAGGGGACCCTACGAGCAGTACTTC. The complete variable domain, with remaining parts taken from reference TRBV5-1 and TRBJ2-7, reads KAGVTQTPRYLIKTRGQQVTLSCSPISGHRSVSWYQQTPGQGLQFLFEYFSETQRNKGNFPGRFSGRQFSNSRSEMNVSTLELGDSALYLCASSSPDRGPYEQYFGPGTRLTVT.

The gene calls are TRBV27 and TRBJ2-1, with TRBD2 identical over 12 bases. Germline V CDR1 and CDR2: MNHEY, SMNVEV (reference sequence). The CDR3 totals 16 residues. Unmatched junction bases numbered 8, after V lost 5 bases and J lost 6 bases. CDR3 in amino acids: CASSIRLAGALNEQFF. CDR3 nucleotide sequence: TGTGCCAGCAGTATCAGACTAGCGGGGGCCCTCAATGAGCAGTTCTTC.

This clone was detected only a few times. The chain uses TRBV9 and TRBJ2-1; 9 bases map to TRBD2. Losses at the gene ends were 3 bases for V and 8 bases for J; bases not matched to a gene: 9. This CDR3 comprises 15 residues. Germline V CDR1 and CDR2: SGDLS, YYNGEE. DNA for the CDR3: TGTGCCAGCAGCGAAGCGGGGGGTCCATGGGATGAGCAGTTCTTC. It specifies CASSEAGGPWDEQFF.

The CDR3: CASSLPRVNYGYTF. The CDR3 bases are TGTGCCAGCAGCTTACCCAGGGTTAACTATGGCTACACCTTC. V and J are TRBV5-6 and TRBJ1-2; tentatively, D is TRBD1 (5 bases). Germline values: CDR1 SGHDT, CDR2 YYEEEE. Trimming removed 2 bases from V and 1 base from J, with 9 bases in between. This CDR3 region has 14 residues.

This clone came up once. This chain links TRBV28 with TRBJ1-6; the D is unclear. Between the trimmed V and J ends, which lost 3 bases and 12 bases, there was a span of 6 bases. Germline-derived CDR1 and CDR2 are MDHEN and SYDVKM. The CDR3 loop spans 11 amino acids. This CDR3 is CASSFVGPLHF. The CDR3 bases are TGTGCCAGCAGTTTTGTTGGACCCCTCCACTTT.

This rearrangement joins TRBV24-1 to TRBJ1-5; 10 positions match TRBD1. CDR1 is KGHDR, CDR2 SFDVKD, per germline. With 3 bases clipped from V and 1 base from J, the junction kept 2 bases outside the gene matches. The CDR3 contains 16 residues. The CDR3 coding sequence is TGTGCCACCAGTGATGGGGACAGGGGAAGCAATCAGCCCCAGCATTTT. This sequence encodes CATSDGDRGSNQPQHF.

The V and J genes are TRBV5-8 and TRBJ2-2; D is tentatively TRBD1 or TRBD2 (5 bases each). Germline loops: CDR1 SGHTS, CDR2 YDEGEE. The V end lost 2 bases, the J end lost 3 bases, and 14 bases lay between the germline ends. This CDR3 comprises 16 residues. As DNA, the CDR3 is TGTGCCAGCAGCTTTCCAGGGACCCCGTACACCGGGGAGCTGTTTTTT. It codes for CASSFPGTPYTGELFF.

The chain recombines TRBV15 with TRBJ2-6; no clear D. The ends were cut back, 6 bases at V and 3 bases at J, with 15 bases in the middle. CDR3 length equals 16 residues. Per the germline V gene, CDR1 is LNHNV and CDR2 is YYDKDF (reference sequence). CDR3 residues: CATSKGVSGGANVLTF. DNA of the CDR3: TGTGCCACCAGTAAGGGTGTCTCCGGTGGGGCCAACGTCCTGACTTTC.

V usage is TRBV28 and J usage is TRBJ2-3; D unclear. V was clipped by 4 bases and J by 5 bases, with 4 bases between them. CDR3 size: 11 residues. Germline lookup yields CDR1 MDHEN and CDR2 SYDVKM. In DNA, the CDR3 is TGTGCCAGCAGTTCAAGAGATACGCAGTATTTT. Residues: CASSSRDTQYF.

The chain uses TRBV28 and TRBJ1-2; 7 bases map to TRBD1. V lost 8 bases, J lost 7 bases, and 7 bases stayed unmatched. Germline V gene data show CDR1 as MDHEN and CDR2 as SYDVKM. This CDR3 region has 12 residues. This CDR3 reads CASSTGFGGYTF. The CDR3, as DNA: TGTGCCAGCTCGACAGGGTTCGGTGGCTACACCTTC.

The chain is built from TRBV3-1 (or the pseudogene TRBV3-2) and TRBJ2-7; D possibly uses TRBD1 or TRBD2 (5 bases each). The V gene lost 2 bases and the J gene lost 5 bases, with 16 bases spanning the gap. Germline values: CDR1 LGHDT, CDR2 YNNKEL (reference sequence). The length of the CDR3 is 15 residues. In DNA form, the CDR3 reads TGTGCCAGCAGCCAACAGTGGGGGAAGGGGCACGAGCAGTACTTC. It yields the protein CASSQQWGKGHEQYF.

V is TRBV6-1 and J is TRBJ1-5; D remains unclear. Germline V CDR1 and CDR2: MNHNS, SASEGT. V was trimmed by 2 bases and J by 1 base, leaving 3 bases between them. There are 13 residues in the CDR3. The CDR3 reads CASSEMSNQPQHF. DNA for the CDR3: TGTGCCAGCAGTGAAATGAGCAATCAGCCCCAGCATTTT.

The chain has TRBV5-1 and TRBJ1-2; D is unresolved. The V and J ends lost 0 bases and 0 bases respectively, with 9 bases between them. Germline CDR1 is SGHRS and CDR2 is YFSETQ. The CDR3 has 15 amino acids. CDR3 loop: CASSLAGVANYGYTF. CDR3 in DNA: TGCGCCAGCAGCTTGGCAGGCGTAGCTAACTATGGCTACACCTTC.

The chain has TRBV28 and TRBJ2-5; D gene unclear. Between the trimmed V and J ends, which lost 6 bases and 1 base, there was a span of 12 bases. The germline CDR1 and CDR2 sequences are MDHEN and SYDVKM. The CDR3 runs to 14 residues. CDR3 residues: CASRSTPIQETQYF. CDR3 DNA sequence: TGTGCCAGCAGGAGCACACCAATCCAAGAGACCCAGTACTTC. The whole variable domain, remainder taken from reference TRBV28 and TRBJ2-5, is DVKVTQSSRYLVKRTGEKVFLECVQDMDHENMFWYRQDPGLGLRLIYFSYDVKMKEKGDIPEGYSVSREKKERFSLILESASTNQTSMYLCASRSTPIQETQYFGPGTRLLVL.

The CDR3 sequence is CASSFQGSLNEQFF. CDR3 in DNA: TGTGCCAGCAGTTTCCAGGGTTCTCTCAATGAGCAGTTCTTC. This chain links TRBV27 with TRBJ2-1; TRBD1 might be the D (5 bases). The CDR3 sequence is 14 residues long. The V and J ends lost 3 bases and 6 bases respectively, with 12 bases between them. The germline gives CDR1 MNHEY, CDR2 SMNVEV (reference sequence).

This clone was counted between two and nine times. J is TRBJ1-1 and V is TRBV5-1; D is uncertain. Trimming left V 2 bases short and J 3 bases short, with 17 bases between. CDR1 is SGHRS, CDR2 YFSETQ, per germline. There are 16 residues in the CDR3. The CDR3 protein is CASSFRSGLADTEAFF. CDR3 DNA: TGCGCCAGCAGCTTCCGAAGTGGGCTGGCAGACACTGAAGCTTTCTTT.

A single count supports this clone. J is TRBJ1-1 and V is TRBV7-9; tentative D call: TRBD1 (6 bases). Trimming cost V 4 bases and J 1 base, with 13 bases left between them. The CDR3 has 15 amino acids. In germline, CDR1 is SEHNR, CDR2 FQNEAQ (reference sequence). This chain's CDR3 is CASSSRGGENTEAFF. For the CDR3, the DNA is TGTGCCAGCAGCTCCCGGGGGGGCGAGAACACTGAAGCTTTCTTT.

This chain uses TRBV10-3 with TRBJ1-1; D uncertain. Germline loops: CDR1 ENHRY, CDR2 SYGVKD. Between the trimmed V and J ends, which lost 8 bases and 3 bases, there was a span of 10 bases. The CDR3 runs to 12 residues. The chain's CDR3 is CAIGPRDTEAFF. CDR3 coding DNA: TGTGCCATCGGGCCAAGGGACACTGAAGCTTTCTTT.

The chain carries TRBV3-1 (or the pseudogene TRBV3-2) and TRBJ2-3; D not resolved. Germline V lookup: CDR1 LGHDT, CDR2 YNNKEL (reference sequence). V was cut by 1 base and J by 4 bases, with 6 bases left in between. CDR3 length: 13 amino acids. The CDR3 region has the DNA TGTGCCAGCAGCCAAGGGGTCGCAGATACGCAGTATTTT. It codes for CASSQGVADTQYF.